A selection of T cell receptor beta chains follows, all from one sample in a study of T cells in Graves' hyperthyroidism and ophthalmopathy. TCRdb analysed the multiplex PCR reads with MiXCR anew, one entry per CDR3 protein. The sample lists 490,000 or so distinct CDR3 sequences, about 20% occurring once. Sequencing was performed on blood. Receptors originate from a man aged 40-55 years with Graves' ophthalmopathy. CDR3s include the opening cysteine and the closing phenylalanine or tryptophan. D genes are given only for firm matches. Rows give clone size only sometimes, using once, few, many, or a class for an expanded clone.

size: .; J: TRBJ2-3; V: TRBV5-1; D: TRBD1; CDR3: CASGQGSTDTQYF; DNA: TGCGCCAGCGGACAGGGGAGCACAGATACGCAGTATTTT
size: .; J: TRBJ1-5; V: TRBV18; D: .; CDR3: CASSPQRAANQPQHF; DNA: TGTGCCAGCTCACCACAAAGGGCCGCTAATCAGCCCCAGCATTTT
size: few; J: TRBJ2-5; V: TRBV4-2; D: .; CDR3: CASSLARDSQETQYF; DNA: TGTGCCAGCAGCCTGGCCCGGGACTCACAAGAGACCCAGTACTTC
size: .; J: TRBJ1-1; V: TRBV7-2; D: TRBD1; CDR3: CASSSRQGGKAFF; DNA: TGTGCCAGCAGCTCGCGACAGGGGGGGAAAGCTTTCTTT
size: .; J: TRBJ2-7; V: TRBV29-1; D: .; CDR3: CSVQDDYEQYF; DNA: TGCAGCGTTCAAGACGATTACGAGCAGTACTTC
size: .; J: TRBJ1-6; V: TRBV24-1; D: TRBD1; CDR3: CATSDGTGPSPLHF; DNA: TGTGCCACCAGTGATGGGACAGGACCTTCACCCCTCCACTTT
size: .; J: TRBJ1-3; V: TRBV9; D: TRBD1; CDR3: CASSPTGYGNTIYF; DNA: TGTGCCAGCAGCCCGACAGGGTATGGAAACACCATATATTTT
size: few; J: TRBJ2-1; V: TRBV7-9; D: TRBD1; CDR3: CASSLSGTGDRNEQFF; DNA: TGTGCCAGCAGCTTATCCGGGACAGGGGATCGGAATGAGCAGTTCTTC
size: few; J: TRBJ2-2; V: TRBV19; D: TRBD1; CDR3: CASSTRDRGLIGELFF; DNA: TGTGCCAGTAGTACCCGGGACAGGGGTCTCATCGGGGAGCTGTTTTTT
size: .; J: TRBJ2-2; V: TRBV20-1; D: TRBD2; CDR3: CSARGLAGGRYTGELFF; DNA: TGCAGTGCTAGAGGGCTAGCGGGGGGGCGTTACACCGGGGAGCTGTTTTTT
size: few; J: TRBJ2-7; V: TRBV10-1; D: .; CDR3: CASSESQVFYEQYF; DNA: TGCGCCAGCAGTGAGTCTCAGGTCTTCTACGAGCAGTACTTC
size: many; J: TRBJ2-7; V: TRBV27; D: TRBD1; CDR3: CASSPGGGQGTYEQYF; DNA: TGTGCCAGCAGTCCCGGTGGGGGACAGGGGACCTACGAGCAGTACTTC
size: few; J: TRBJ2-7; V: TRBV20-1; D: .; CDR3: CSASQTVSYEQYF; DNA: TGCAGTGCTAGCCAGACAGTATCCTACGAGCAGTACTTC
size: many; J: TRBJ1-1; V: TRBV28; D: .; CDR3: CASLPFGPSEAFF; DNA: TGTGCCAGCCTCCCATTCGGCCCCTCAGAAGCTTTCTTT
size: many; J: TRBJ2-1; V: TRBV11-1; D: TRBD2; CDR3: CASSWSREGHSEQFF; DNA: TGTGCCAGCAGCTGGTCACGGGAGGGCCACAGTGAGCAGTTCTTC
size: few; J: TRBJ2-1; V: TRBV6-1; D: .; CDR3: CASSEQASAYNEQFF; DNA: TGTGCCAGCAGTGAACAGGCGTCTGCCTACAATGAGCAGTTCTTC
size: many; J: TRBJ2-5; V: TRBV7-7; D: .; CDR3: CASSLVPGETQYF; DNA: TGTGCTAGCAGCTTAGTCCCGGGGGAGACCCAGTACTTC
size: .; J: TRBJ1-1; V: TRBV30; D: .; CDR3: CAMDGGGAEAFF; DNA: TGTGCCATGGACGGAGGGGGTGCTGAAGCTTTCTTT
size: .; J: TRBJ2-1; V: TRBV7-9; D: TRBD2; CDR3: CASSSISGNEKFF; DNA: TGTGCCAGCAGCTCTATTAGCGGGAATGAGAAGTTCTTC
size: .; J: TRBJ2-1; V: TRBV7-7; D: TRBD2; CDR3: CASSFLRLAGVYNEQFF; DNA: TGTGCTAGCAGCTTCCTCCGACTAGCGGGGGTTTACAATGAGCAGTTCTTC
size: many; J: TRBJ1-5; V: TRBV6-1; D: TRBD1; CDR3: CASRGQGHQPQHF; DNA: TGTGCCAGCAGAGGACAGGGACATCAGCCCCAGCATTTT
size: few; J: TRBJ1-6; V: TRBV6-1; D: .; CDR3: CASSNGGHYNSPLHF; DNA: TGTGCCAGCAGCAACGGGGGACATTATAATTCACCCCTCCACTTT
size: .; J: TRBJ2-2; V: TRBV25-1; D: TRBD1; CDR3: CASNPDGTGVANTGELFF; DNA: TGTGCCAGCAACCCCGACGGGACAGGGGTTGCGAACACCGGGGAGCTGTTTTTT
size: .; J: TRBJ2-1; V: TRBV9; D: .; CDR3: CASSVWREPGNEQFF; DNA: TGTGCCAGCAGCGTATGGAGGGAGCCGGGGAATGAGCAGTTCTTC
size: .; J: TRBJ1-6; V: TRBV25-1; D: .; CDR3: CASGRDGYNSPLHF; DNA: TGTGCCAGCGGGAGGGACGGGTATAATTCACCCCTCCACTTT
size: .; J: TRBJ2-3; V: TRBV4-1; D: .; CDR3: CASSQGSDTQYF; DNA: TGCGCCAGCAGCCAAGGGTCAGATACGCAGTATTTT
size: .; J: TRBJ1-3; V: TRBV4-2; D: .; CDR3: CASSQESTGYGNTIYF; DNA: TGTGCCAGCAGCCAAGAGTCGACAGGCTATGGAAACACCATATATTTT
size: .; J: TRBJ1-2; V: TRBV4-2; D: .; CDR3: CASSQGGENYGYTF; DNA: TGTGCCAGCAGCCAAGGAGGCGAGAACTATGGCTACACCTTC
size: .; J: TRBJ2-6; V: TRBV5-1; D: TRBD2; CDR3: CASSPTSGSSGANVLTF; DNA: TGCGCCAGCAGCCCGACTAGCGGGAGCTCTGGGGCCAACGTCCTGACTTTC
size: few; J: TRBJ2-7; V: TRBV28; D: .; CDR3: CASSQGGGILYEQYF; DNA: TGTGCCAGCAGCCAGGGGGGGGGCATACTTTACGAGCAGTACTTC